A selection of T cell receptor beta chains follows, all from one sample in a study of cytomegalovirus exposure and HLA in healthy donors. Method: immunoSEQ multiplex PCR; TCRdb's copy keeps in-frame clones and lacks some. The sample shows approximately 90,000 clones, around 85% of them seen only once. The specimen sequenced was PBMCs. These TCRs come from a man between 40 and 49 years old in good health and CMV-seropositive. Both conserved end residues are part of each CDR3. The D gene is left open where the match is weak. The size entry is marked missing in some rows and otherwise reads once, few, many or a size class.

v_call: TRBV4-2
clone_size: .
d_call: TRBD2
j_call: TRBJ2-1
cdr3_aa: CASSQEGGSYNEQFF
cdr3_nt: TGTGCCAGCAGCCAAGAAGGCGGGAGCTACAATGAGCAGTTCTTC

v_call: TRBV7-6
clone_size: .
d_call: .
j_call: TRBJ2-3
cdr3_aa: CASSLFGVTDTQYF
cdr3_nt: TGTGCCAGCAGCTTATTCGGGGTTACAGATACGCAGTATTTT

v_call: TRBV19
clone_size: .
d_call: TRBD2
j_call: TRBJ2-1
cdr3_aa: CASKGTSGRAAVGEQFF
cdr3_nt: TGTGCCAGTAAAGGAACTAGCGGGAGGGCCGCGGTAGGCGAGCAGTTCTTC

v_call: TRBV6-5
clone_size: .
d_call: TRBD2
j_call: TRBJ2-1
cdr3_aa: CASSYRGGGGYNEQFF
cdr3_nt: TGTGCCAGCAGTTACCGCGGCGGGGGAGGGTACAATGAGCAGTTCTTC

v_call: TRBV7-4
clone_size: .
d_call: TRBD1
j_call: TRBJ1-4
cdr3_aa: CASNHTDRGSEEKLFF
cdr3_nt: TGTGCCAGCAACCACACGGACAGGGGGTCGGAAGAAAAACTGTTTTTT

v_call: TRBV10-2
clone_size: .
d_call: .
j_call: TRBJ1-4
cdr3_aa: CASRKGANEKLFF
cdr3_nt: TGCGCCAGCAGGAAGGGAGCCAATGAAAAACTGTTTTTT

v_call: TRBV27
clone_size: .
d_call: .
j_call: TRBJ1-2
cdr3_aa: CASSLVGLGGYTF
cdr3_nt: TGTGCCAGCAGTTTAGTGGGGCTCGGTGGCTACACCTTC

v_call: TRBV4-1
clone_size: few
d_call: .
j_call: TRBJ1-6
cdr3_aa: CASSLREYNSYNSPLHF
cdr3_nt: TGCGCCAGCAGCCTCCGAGAATATAACTCCTATAATTCACCCCTCCACTTT

v_call: TRBV14
clone_size: .
d_call: TRBD2
j_call: TRBJ2-7
cdr3_aa: CASSQERLAASYEQYF
cdr3_nt: TGTGCCAGCAGCCAAGAAAGACTAGCGGCTTCCTACGAGCAGTACTTC

v_call: TRBV27
clone_size: .
d_call: TRBD1
j_call: TRBJ1-4
cdr3_aa: CASSSWRTGFNEKLFF
cdr3_nt: TGTGCCAGCAGCAGTTGGAGGACAGGATTTAATGAAAAACTGTTTTTT

v_call: TRBV28
clone_size: once
d_call: .
j_call: TRBJ2-3
cdr3_aa: CASKTERGTQYF
cdr3_nt: TGTGCCAGCAAGACAGAAAGAGGTACGCAGTATTTT

v_call: TRBV4-2
clone_size: .
d_call: .
j_call: TRBJ1-2
cdr3_aa: CASSQDRVSPYYGYTF
cdr3_nt: TGTGCCAGCAGCCAAGATCGGGTCTCCCCCTACTATGGCTACACCTTC

v_call: TRBV6-1
clone_size: .
d_call: TRBD1
j_call: TRBJ1-2
cdr3_aa: CASRDQTGVGYGYTF
cdr3_nt: TGTGCCAGCAGGGACCAGACAGGGGTCGGCTATGGCTACACCTTC

v_call: TRBV19
clone_size: .
d_call: .
j_call: TRBJ1-5
cdr3_aa: CASSILPRGSNQPQHF
cdr3_nt: TGTGCCAGTAGTATACTTCCCAGGGGAAGCAATCAGCCCCAGCATTTT

v_call: TRBV15
clone_size: .
d_call: TRBD1
j_call: TRBJ1-1
cdr3_aa: CATSKGQGEDTEAFF
cdr3_nt: TGTGCCACCAGCAAGGGACAGGGGGAAGACACTGAAGCTTTCTTT

v_call: TRBV19
clone_size: .
d_call: TRBD2
j_call: TRBJ2-7
cdr3_aa: CASSISGSLYEQYF
cdr3_nt: TGTGCCAGTAGTATAAGCGGGAGCCTCTACGAGCAGTACTTC

v_call: TRBV18
clone_size: .
d_call: TRBD2
j_call: TRBJ2-1
cdr3_aa: CASSPPGPSGGLGEQFF
cdr3_nt: TGTGCCAGCTCACCACCGGGTCCTAGCGGGGGCTTGGGGGAGCAGTTCTTC

v_call: TRBV28
clone_size: .
d_call: .
j_call: TRBJ2-7
cdr3_aa: CASSLVSSYEQYF
cdr3_nt: TGTGCCAGCAGTTTGGTTAGTTCCTACGAGCAGTACTTC

v_call: TRBV19
clone_size: .
d_call: .
j_call: TRBJ2-7
cdr3_aa: CASSKPTTGGSEQYF
cdr3_nt: TGTGCCAGTAGTAAACCTACTACGGGGGGCTCCGAGCAGTACTTC

v_call: TRBV15
clone_size: .
d_call: TRBD2
j_call: TRBJ2-5
cdr3_aa: CATRKPGLAGGSQETQYF
cdr3_nt: TGTGCCACCAGGAAACCGGGACTAGCGGGGGGAAGCCAAGAGACCCAGTACTTC

v_call: TRBV6-5
clone_size: .
d_call: .
j_call: TRBJ2-7
cdr3_aa: CASSLKNSLGNEQYF
cdr3_nt: TGTGCCAGCAGCCTCAAAAACAGTTTAGGCAACGAGCAGTACTTC

v_call: TRBV27
clone_size: once
d_call: TRBD1
j_call: TRBJ1-2
cdr3_aa: CASSLRTGMYYGYTF
cdr3_nt: TGTGCCAGCAGTCTCAGGACAGGGATGTATTATGGCTACACCTTC

v_call: TRBV5-4
clone_size: .
d_call: .
j_call: TRBJ2-2
cdr3_aa: CASSLTDTGELFF
cdr3_nt: TGTGCCAGCAGCTTGACTGACACCGGGGAGCTGTTTTTT

v_call: TRBV5-5
clone_size: once
d_call: .
j_call: TRBJ2-7
cdr3_aa: CASSLVGYEQYF
cdr3_nt: TGTGCCAGCAGCTTGGTCGGGTACGAGCAGTACTTC

v_call: TRBV6-1
clone_size: .
d_call: TRBD1
j_call: TRBJ1-2
cdr3_aa: CASSEAWGQGIGYTF
cdr3_nt: TGTGCCAGCAGTGAAGCGTGGGGACAGGGGATCGGCTACACCTTC

v_call: TRBV5-6
clone_size: .
d_call: .
j_call: TRBJ1-2
cdr3_aa: CASSLLGDSLSYGYTF
cdr3_nt: TGTGCCAGCAGCTTGCTGGGTGACAGTCTGAGCTATGGCTACACCTTC

v_call: TRBV11-2
clone_size: .
d_call: TRBD1
j_call: TRBJ1-2
cdr3_aa: CASSRGTGGSHGYTF
cdr3_nt: TGTGCCAGCAGCAGGGGGACAGGGGGCTCGCATGGCTACACCTTC

v_call: TRBV5-4
clone_size: .
d_call: .
j_call: TRBJ2-7
cdr3_aa: CASSPAGQYSYEQYF
cdr3_nt: TGTGCCAGCAGCCCAGCCGGACAGTACTCCTACGAGCAGTACTTC

v_call: TRBV18
clone_size: .
d_call: .
j_call: TRBJ2-7
cdr3_aa: CASSPEGGYEQYF
cdr3_nt: TGTGCCAGCTCCCCCGAGGGAGGATACGAGCAGTACTTC

v_call: TRBV5-4
clone_size: .
d_call: TRBD2
j_call: TRBJ2-7
cdr3_aa: CASSPDAGGTQNYEQYF
cdr3_nt: TGTGCCAGCAGTCCCGACGCGGGGGGCACACAGAACTACGAGCAGTACTTC

v_call: TRBV7-2
clone_size: .
d_call: .
j_call: TRBJ2-3
cdr3_aa: CASSLASGSTDTQYF
cdr3_nt: TGTGCCAGCAGCTTAGCTAGCGGAAGCACAGATACGCAGTATTTT

v_call: TRBV7-9
clone_size: .
d_call: .
j_call: TRBJ2-2
cdr3_aa: CATRLSNTGELFF
cdr3_nt: TGTGCCACGAGACTATCGAACACCGGGGAGCTGTTTTTT

v_call: TRBV6-6
clone_size: .
d_call: TRBD1
j_call: TRBJ1-2
cdr3_aa: CASRDRRSGYTF
cdr3_nt: TGTGCCAGCAGGGACAGGCGCTCGGGCTACACCTTC

v_call: TRBV6-1
clone_size: .
d_call: .
j_call: TRBJ2-5
cdr3_aa: CASSELGRGRYF
cdr3_nt: TGTGCCAGCAGTGAACTCGGGAGAGGTCGGTACTTC

v_call: TRBV11-3
clone_size: .
d_call: TRBD1
j_call: TRBJ2-7
cdr3_aa: CASSLVKGQGSYEQYF
cdr3_nt: TGTGCCAGCAGCTTAGTAAAGGGACAGGGGTCCTACGAGCAGTACTTC

v_call: TRBV9
clone_size: .
d_call: .
j_call: TRBJ1-4
cdr3_aa: CASSGRRTMVEKLFF
cdr3_nt: TGTGCCAGCAGCGGCCGGCGGACAATGGTAGAAAAACTGTTTTTT

v_call: TRBV5-1
clone_size: .
d_call: TRBD1
j_call: TRBJ1-2
cdr3_aa: CASSDDRGLGYTF
cdr3_nt: TGCGCCAGCAGCGACGACAGGGGCCTTGGCTACACCTTC